The clone carrying this T cell receptor beta chain has just a few counts. Its antigen is as yet unknown. This sample is drawn from a study of type 1 and type 2 diabetes patients. Overall study results and limits: V and J gene usage correlated at around 0.97 between type 2 diabetes and control samples.

CDR3 length equals 14 residues. Deletions cut 5 bases from V and 5 bases from J, with 16 bases between. Germline lookup yields CDR1 SGHVS and CDR2 FNYEAQ. The PCR template was genomic DNA. Multiplex PCR with 30 forward and 13 reverse primers amplified the TCR beta CDR3. MiXCR, run by TCRdb on the multiplex PCR reads, gives a single entry per CDR3 protein. The profile covers under 300,000 distinct CDR3 sequences, with 40% to 50% appearing a single time and roughly 15% taken by the ten largest. This chain joins TRBV7-6 and TRBJ2-7; the D gene is possibly TRBD1 (6 bases). Input material: peripheral blood mononuclear cells (PBMCs). This sequence originates from a man aged 18 to 29 with type 2 diabetes. CDR3 in amino acids: CASSNTHRDDEQYF. In DNA, the CDR3 is TGTGCCAGCAGCAACACTCACAGGGATGACGAGCAGTACTTC.